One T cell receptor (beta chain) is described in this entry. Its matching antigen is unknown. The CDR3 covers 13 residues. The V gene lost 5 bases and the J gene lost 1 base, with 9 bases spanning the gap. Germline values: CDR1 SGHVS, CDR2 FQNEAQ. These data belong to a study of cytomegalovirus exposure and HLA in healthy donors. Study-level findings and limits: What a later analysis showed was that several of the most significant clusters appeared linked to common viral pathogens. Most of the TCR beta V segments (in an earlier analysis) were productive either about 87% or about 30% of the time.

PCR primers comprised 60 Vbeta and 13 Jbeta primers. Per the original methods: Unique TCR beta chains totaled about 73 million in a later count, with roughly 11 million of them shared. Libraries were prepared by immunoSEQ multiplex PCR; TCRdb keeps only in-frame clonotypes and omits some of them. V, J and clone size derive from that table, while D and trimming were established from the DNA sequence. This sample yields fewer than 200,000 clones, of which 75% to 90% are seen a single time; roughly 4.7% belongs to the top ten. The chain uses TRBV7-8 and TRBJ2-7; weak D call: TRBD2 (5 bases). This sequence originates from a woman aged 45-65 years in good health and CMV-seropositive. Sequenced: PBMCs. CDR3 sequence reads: CASSPGGSYEQYF. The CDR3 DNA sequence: TGTGCCAGCAGCCCCGGCGGGTCCTACGAGCAGTACTTC. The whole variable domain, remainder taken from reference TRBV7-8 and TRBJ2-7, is GAGVSQSPRYKVAKRGQDVALRCDPISGHVSLFWYQQALGQGPEFLTYFQNEAQLDKSGLPSDRFFAERPEGSVSTLKIQRTQQEDSAVYLCASSPGGSYEQYFGPGTRLTVT.